The T cell receptor beta chain described here comes from a study of PD-L1 blockade in urothelial cancer. Study-level information: Prior chemotherapy regimens per patient numbered 0 to 3.

The J segment lost 0 bases and the V segment lost 4 bases, leaving 4 bases of the junction unmatched. The CDR3 runs to 15 residues. Looked up from germline, CDR1 is MDHEN and CDR2 is SYDVKM. This clone has just one count. Its antigen is undetermined. The time point is: peripheral blood 6 weeks after treatment start. Method: immunoSEQ multiplex PCR; TCRdb's copy keeps in-frame clones and lacks some. The profile shows about 110,000 clones, under 95% of them singletons. The study's findings and limits: Tumor-associated clones in the blood of durable-benefit patients grew more at 3 weeks.

This specimen consisted of PBMCs, obtained around atezolizumab (anti-PD-L1) treatment. The chain employs TRBV28 and TRBJ2-7; 9 nucleotides align to TRBD1. This TCR derives from a man aged 60 to 69 with urothelial cancer. The CDR3 protein is CASSSRDRVSYEQYF. The CDR3 nucleotides are TGTGCCAGCAGTTCCCGGGACAGGGTCTCCTACGAGCAGTACTTC. The variable domain in full, completed from reference TRBV28 and TRBJ2-7, reads DVKVTQSSRYLVKRTGEKVFLECVQDMDHENMFWYRQDPGLGLRLIYFSYDVKMKEKGDIPEGYSVSREKKERFSLILESASTNQTSMYLCASSSRDRVSYEQYFGPGTRLTVT.